This T cell receptor (beta chain) was captured in a study of T cells in Graves' hyperthyroidism and ophthalmopathy (dated by TCRdb to about 2019). At the level of the whole study: To identify distinguishing TCR V-J signatures, a discovery cohort of roughly 100 patients was used, comprising 40 to 45 with Graves' ophthalmopathy and around 57 with stable Graves' hyperthyroidism. After sampling, hyperthyroidism patients received methimazole starting at 30 mg daily, and ophthalmopathy patients received high-dose intravenous methylprednisolone. In addition, the study compared T-cell repertoires in thyroid tissue and in blood from roughly six Graves' hyperthyroidism patients. The 90 to 100 discovery patients were randomly divided into training and test sets at a 7:3 ratio. According to the paper, TCR Vbeta CDR3 sequencing was carried out on 120 to 150 peripheral blood samples, which came from around 43 ophthalmopathy, around 75 hyperthyroidism and 17 progressor patients. Prospective prediction of ophthalmopathy was tested in an independent validation cohort consisting of about 20 hyperthyroidism patients and about 17 patients who later progressed to ophthalmopathy.

On this clonotype itself: Its antigen has not been determined. The input lacks base qualities; no much larger clone sits a single base away.

Stable Graves' hyperthyroidism was defined as no progression to ophthalmopathy during 18 months of follow-up. The hyperthyroidism patients were between 18 and 65 years old and newly diagnosed, with a disease duration of less than 2 months. Patients with uncontrolled infections, other autoimmune diseases, pregnancy or lactation were excluded. Diagnoses were established on the basis of clinical symptoms, serum thyroxine and TRAb, thyroid ultrasound, and orbital computed tomography. Trizol reagent was used to extract total RNA, and RNA quality was then checked on an Agilent 2100 Bioanalyzer. The TCR beta CDR3 regions were amplified from RNA transcripts. A first-round RT-PCR of the TCR CDR3 used the HTBI primer set with the Qiagen OneStep RT-PCR kit. A second multiplex PCR round built the libraries, followed by size selection and purification. Libraries were sequenced paired-end with 100 bp reads on an Illumina HiSeq2000. Per the original workflow: SOAPnuke was used to process the raw data, removing reads that contained adapters or uncalled bases, had a mean Phred below 15, or lacked an exact match to the constant primer or identifier. COPE v1.2.5 was used to merge the high-quality paired reads, and each unique nucleotide sequence was defined as a clonotype. Clonotypes were aligned to IMGT TRBV, TRBD and TRBJ reference segments using MiTCR v1.1. The analysis included only V-J combinations with a frequency above 0.0001, which together covered approximately 99% of the repertoires. A TCS score was defined as the ratio of F50 (clonal expansion) to E x V (chaos), with BLOSUM62-based TCRdist applied between CDR3 peptides within each V-J. Welch's t-statistics and random forest reduced 514 V-J features to 13, which were used in a naive Bayes classifier (R e1071). The similarity between thyroid and blood repertoires was quantified using the Morisita-Horn index. The raw public reads went through TCRdb reprocessing: fastp at Q25, MiXCR clone calling, in-frame beta chains kept. When rows share a CDR3 protein, they turn into one entry using the most common DNA and genes. The V and J calls, along with clone size, are taken from TCRdb and not from the paper's own processing. In this sample the table shows almost 600,000 distinct CDR3 sequences, 46% of which occur a single time. The top ten hold about 8.3% of the sample.

The investigation overall reported the following: A model built on a 13 V-J signature distinguished ophthalmopathy from stable hyperthyroidism, reaching 87.88% sensitivity and 81.08% specificity in cross-validation and 80%/75% in testing. In validation, the model predicted progression to ophthalmopathy a median of 6.5 months before onset, with about 70% sensitivity and around 76% specificity. Most expanded thyroid clonotypes (frequency above 0.001) were also detected in blood, suggesting blood repertoires may reflect thyroid immune responses. Sample size was not statistically predetermined, and blinding of investigators to group allocation was not performed.

The germline V gene (reference sequence) sets CDR1 to SEHNR and CDR2 to FQNEAQ. Measured from the cysteine to the phenylalanine, the CDR3 is 16 residues long. Only the CDR3 portion is preserved as DNA: 48 bases, with reading frame beginning at the first base. V is cut by 5 bases and J by 5 bases, and the space between the germline ends is 18 bases. The receptor chain draws on TRBV7-9 and TRBJ1-4; confidence is insufficient to name the D gene. The TCR originated in a woman aged 18-29 years with Graves' hyperthyroidism. Sequencing was carried out using peripheral blood or thyroid tissue (not recorded which). The nucleotide sequence reads as follows: TGTGCCAGCAGCCCAGAGCGGGAACCCTACAATGAAAAACTGTTTTTT. It translates as CASSPEREPYNEKLFF.